This TCR beta chain was sequenced during a study of T cells in Graves' hyperthyroidism and ophthalmopathy. Per germline, CDR1 SGHAT and CDR2 FQNNGV. V was pared by 3 bases and J by 1 base, with 5 bases of the junction left unmatched. This CDR3 has 16 amino acids. RNA transcripts yielded amplified TCR beta CDR3 regions. HTBI primers were used for first-round RT-PCR of the TCR CDR3. One entry per CDR3 protein, called by TCRdb with MiXCR from the multiplex PCR reads. The table records hundreds of thousands of distinct CDR3 sequences, roughly 40% of them present only once. This clonotype was detected a few times.

This clonotype was obtained from a man between 18 and 29 years old with Graves' hyperthyroidism. The chain has TRBV11-2 and TRBJ1-3; TRBD1 aligns across 8 bases. The source material was blood. In DNA, the CDR3 is TGTGCCAGCAGCTTCCCGACAGGGGTTTCTGGAAACACCATATATTTT. Protein sequence: CASSFPTGVSGNTIYF.